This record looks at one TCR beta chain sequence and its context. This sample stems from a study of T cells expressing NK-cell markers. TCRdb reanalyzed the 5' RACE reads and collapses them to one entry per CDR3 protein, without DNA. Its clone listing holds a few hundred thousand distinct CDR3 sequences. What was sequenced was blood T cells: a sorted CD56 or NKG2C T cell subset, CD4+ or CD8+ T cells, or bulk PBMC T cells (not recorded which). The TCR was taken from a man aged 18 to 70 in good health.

CDR3 sequence reads: CASQQGVGGYTF. V is TRBV6-1 and J is TRBJ1-2; no DNA is available, so the TRBD1 call from TCRdb remains unchecked. The length of the CDR3 is 12 residues. Germline V gives CDR1 MNHNS, CDR2 SASEGT.